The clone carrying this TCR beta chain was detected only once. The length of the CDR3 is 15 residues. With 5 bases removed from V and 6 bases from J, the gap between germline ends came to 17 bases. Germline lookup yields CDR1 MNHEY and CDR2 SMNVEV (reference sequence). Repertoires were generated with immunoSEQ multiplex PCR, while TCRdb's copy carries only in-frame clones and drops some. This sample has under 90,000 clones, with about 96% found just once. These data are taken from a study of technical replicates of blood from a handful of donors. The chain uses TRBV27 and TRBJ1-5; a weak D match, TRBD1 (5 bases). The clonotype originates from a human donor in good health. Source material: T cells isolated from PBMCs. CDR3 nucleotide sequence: TGTGCCAGCAGTCCCCTCGGCGGGGGAGGTCAGCCCCAGCATTTT. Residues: CASSPLGGGGQPQHF.